The next 30 T cell receptor beta chains were all read from a single sample in a study of tumor-infiltrating lymphocytes in primary liver carcinoma. Total RNA amounting to around 450 ng was the source from which TCR beta cDNA was made with a constant-region primer. What produced the TCR beta libraries was three nested multiplex PCR rounds using slightly modified ARM-PCR. TRBV1-TRBV30 forward primers and a C-beta reverse primer were used in the first two PCR rounds, which each ran for nine to ten cycles. TCRdb analysed the multiplex PCR reads with MiXCR anew, one entry per CDR3 protein. The sample carries 310,000 or so distinct CDR3 sequences, approximately 58% recorded once. Germline DNA was extracted too, while blood RNA derived from unsorted whole blood. Sequenced sample: peripheral blood. The receptor source for this set is a woman aged 25-40 years with primary liver carcinoma and hepatitis B virus infection.

This clonotype was detected many times. This chain joins TRBV29-1 and TRBJ2-1; 7 bases are a match to TRBD2. Germline lookup yields CDR1 SQVTM and CDR2 ANQGSEA. CDR3 length: 13 amino acids. V shed 6 bases and J 4 bases; nucleotides not matched to a gene: 6. CDR3 region: CSVLADLYNEQFF. Written as DNA, the CDR3 is TGCAGCGTCCTAGCGGACCTTTACAATGAGCAGTTCTTC.

Comments on this clonotype: The junction shows a germline mismatch at one end, possibly a read error. The chain is built from TRBV11-2 and TRBJ2-3; perhaps TRBD2 as D (6 bases). The CDR3 totals 16 residues. CDR1 is SGHAT, CDR2 FQNNGV, per germline. CDR3 protein: CASSLIPTSFTDTQYF. The CDR3 nucleotides read TGTGCCAGCAGCTTGATCCCTACTAGCTTTACAGATACCCAGTATTTT.

Comment on this clonotype: A much bigger clone sits one base away, suggesting this may be a read error. This chain links TRBV6-5 with TRBJ1-4; tentatively, D is TRBD1 (6 bases). CDR3 length equals 14 residues. The germline gives CDR1 MNHEY, CDR2 SVGAGI. V lost 5 bases to trimming and J lost 6 bases, with 13 bases between them. In nucleotides, the CDR3 is TGTGCCAGCAGTACAGGGATACTGGATGAAAAACTGTTTTTT. This codes for CASSTGILDEKLFF.

This clonotype was seen only once. The chain employs TRBV10-3 and TRBJ2-3, with D perhaps TRBD1 or TRBD2 (5 bases each). CDR1 and CDR2 from the germline V gene are ENHRY and SYGVKD. Between the trimmed V and J ends, which lost 7 bases and 2 bases, there was a span of 10 bases. The CDR3 consists of 13 residues. DNA for the CDR3: TGTGCCATCAAAGGGGACGACACAGATACGCAGTATTTT. Translating gives CAIKGDDTDTQYF.

Notes on this clonotype: This sequence may be a read error, since a much larger clone differs from it by one base. Here the CDR3 reads CSVLRQGDYEQYF. For the CDR3, the DNA is TGCAGCGTCCTCCGACAGGGCGACTACGAGCAGTACTTC. The chain links TRBV29-1 to TRBJ2-7, with TRBD1 matching over 7 bases. The CDR3 spans 13 residues. Germline-derived CDR1 and CDR2 are SQVTM and ANQGSEA. With 6 bases clipped from V and 3 bases from J, the junction kept 8 bases outside the gene matches.

The V and J genes are TRBV30 and TRBJ2-5; 7 nucleotides agree with TRBD2. V gave up 8 bases and J gave up 1 base; unmatched junction bases: 4. Germline V gene lookup returns CDR1 GTSNPN and CDR2 SVGIG (reference sequence). The CDR3 contains 12 residues. The CDR3 nucleotides read TGTGCCCATTCTAGCGGCCAAGAGACCCAGTACTTC. Protein: CAHSSGQETQYF.

Concerning this clonotype itself: A read error may produce the germline difference seen at one junction end. V is TRBV4-1 and J is TRBJ2-1; D ambiguous. The CDR3 length is 15 residues. The germline V gene encodes CDR1 MGHRA and CDR2 YSYEKL. CDR3 amino acids: CTSSQFANSYNEQFF. CDR3 coding DNA: TGCACCAGCAGCCAATTCGCGAACTCCTACAATGAGCAGTTCTTC.

This clonotype has a single count. A much more abundant neighbour one base away suggests this may be a read error. V usage is TRBV12-3 or TRBV12-4 and J usage is TRBJ2-4; D gene unclear. This CDR3 has 11 amino acids. In DNA, the CDR3 is TGTGTCAGCAGTACGAAAAACATTCAGTACTTC. Its translation: CVSSTKNIQYF.

This clonotype was recorded at least ten times. The V gene is TRBV12-3 or TRBV12-4, the J gene TRBJ2-5; TRBD1 is a possible D gene (6 bases). CDR3 size: 13 residues. V lost 5 bases to trimming and J lost 3 bases, with 10 bases between them. CDR3 loop: CASSLGHKETQYF. The DNA of the CDR3 is TGTGCCAGCAGTCTGGGACATAAAGAGACCCAGTACTTC.

V is TRBV7-9 and J is TRBJ2-1, with TRBD1 as a possible D gene (6 bases). CDR1 and CDR2 from the germline V gene are SEHNR and FQNEAQ (reference sequence). The V and J ends lost 1 base and 15 bases respectively, with 16 bases between them. The CDR3 extends over 13 amino acids. The CDR3 is CASSLVGRDMVFF. CDR3 DNA sequence: TGTGCCAGCAGCTTAGTAGGCAGGGACATGGTGTTCTTC.

The chain uses TRBV4-2 and TRBJ2-7; unclear D gene. This CDR3 is 18 amino acids long. V was shortened by 1 base and J by 1 base, with 20 bases between the two germline ends. Germline CDR1 LGHNA, CDR2 YNFKEQ. The CDR3 coding sequence is TGTGCCAGCAGCCAAGCCTGGACGAGTGAGCCTTATTCCTACGAGCAGTACTTC. It is translated as CASSQAWTSEPYSYEQYF.

This clonotype has only a few counts. The junction departs from germline at one end; a sequencing error may be responsible. The chain has TRBV5-5 and TRBJ2-3, with TRBD1 matching 8 bases. There are 14 residues in the CDR3. Germline loops: CDR1 SGHKS, CDR2 YYEKEE (reference sequence). CDR3 in DNA: TGTGCCAGCAGTTTGGACAGGGACACAGATACGCAGTATTTT. Protein: CASSLDRDTDTQYF.

In this sample, this clonotype turned up once. A clone one base away is much larger, so this may be a read error. V gene TRBV5-5 combines with J gene TRBJ1-1; D is ambiguous. The CDR3 contains 13 residues. Germline CDR1 reads SGHKS; CDR2 reads YYEKEE (reference sequence). The CDR3 nucleotides read TGTGCCAGCAGCTTGAAAGACAACACTGGAGCTTTCTTT. It is translated as CASSLKDNTGAFF.

The chain employs TRBV7-9 and TRBJ1-1; tentatively, D is TRBD1 (6 bases). This CDR3 is 16 amino acids long. The germline V gene has CDR1 SEHNR and CDR2 FQNEAQ (reference sequence). Deletions cut 6 bases from V and 1 base from J, with 18 bases between. The CDR3 spells CASSYKGRTANTEAFF. DNA for the CDR3: TGTGCCAGCAGTTACAAGGGGCGGACAGCGAACACTGAAGCTTTCTTT.

About this clonotype: This could be a read error, since a much larger clone is one nucleotide away. V gene TRBV29-1 combines with J gene TRBJ2-7; 11 nucleotides line up with TRBD1. This CDR3 contains 15 residues. CDR1 is SQVTM, CDR2 ANQGSEA, per germline. In nucleotides, the CDR3 is TGCAGCGCCTCGTCGGGGACAGGGGGTAGCTACGGGCAGTACTTC. It is translated as CSASSGTGGSYGQYF.

This chain joins TRBV6-6 and TRBJ2-7; D gene unclear. V lost 6 bases to trimming and J lost 5 bases, with 8 bases between them. This CDR3 spans 11 amino acids. The V gene's germline CDR1 is MNHNY and CDR2 SVGAGI (reference sequence). CDR3 coding DNA: TGTGCCAGCAGATACGGAAACGAGCAGTACTTC. Its translation is CASRYGNEQYF.

As regards this clonotype: Being one base from a much bigger clone, this may be a read error. The genes are TRBV29-1 and TRBJ2-1; 12 positions match TRBD2. Germline CDR1 SQVTM, CDR2 ANQGSEA. V trimming: 7 bases; J trimming: 9 bases; junction bases outside the gene matches: 7. The CDR3 length is 13 residues. The CDR3 is CSADGLAGSEQFF. The CDR3 DNA reads TGCAGCGCCGACGGACTAGCGGGAAGTGAGCAGTTCTTC.

Regarding this clonotype: This may arise from a read error, as a much more abundant clone is one base away. The chain carries TRBV5-1 and TRBJ2-3, with TRBD1 matching over 9 bases. CDR1 is SGHRS, CDR2 YFSETQ, per germline. The CDR3 length is 16 residues. Trimming at V came to 4 bases and at J to 4 bases, leaving 10 bases not matched to a gene. The CDR3, as DNA: TGCGCCAGCAGCCCAGGGACAGGGATCGATTCAGATACGCAGTATTTT. Its protein is CASSPGTGIDSDTQYF.

The J gene is TRBJ1-4, the V gene TRBV7-9; D ambiguous. The CDR3 consists of 14 residues. CDR1 SEHNR and CDR2 FQNEAQ come from the germline V gene (reference sequence). Trimming shortened V by 2 bases and J by 5 bases, and 9 bases separated the two germline ends. The CDR3 is CASSLSGENEKLFF. CDR3 sequence (DNA): TGTGCCAGCAGCTTAAGCGGGGAGAATGAAAAACTGTTTTTT.

Concerning this clonotype: Since a much larger clone is just one base distant, this may be a read error. The chain is built from TRBV28 and TRBJ2-2; D possibly corresponds to TRBD2 (5 bases). The CDR3 runs 13 residues. The V gene's germline CDR1 is MDHEN and CDR2 SYDVKM. The CDR3 protein is CTSSLSGTGELFF. The CDR3 DNA reads as TGTACCAGCAGTTTAAGCGGCACCGGGGAGCTGTTTTTT.

V and J are TRBV29-1 and TRBJ2-5, with 7 bases lining up with TRBD2. Germline CDR1 and CDR2: SQVTM and ANQGSEA. V shed 4 bases and J 4 bases; nucleotides not matched to a gene: 9. The length of the CDR3 is 14 residues. Here the CDR3 reads CSVGGVRGVETQYF. The CDR3 DNA is TGCAGCGTTGGCGGGGTACGGGGGGTAGAGACCCAGTACTTC.

Remarks on this clonotype: This may be a read error: a much more frequent sequence differs by one nucleotide. The chain recombines TRBV29-1 with TRBJ2-3; no clear D gene. Germline V gives CDR1 SQVTM, CDR2 ANQGSEA. V lost 2 bases to trimming and J lost 2 bases, with 5 bases between them. This CDR3 has 12 residues. The CDR3 spells CSVEMDTDTQYF. The CDR3 region has the DNA TGCAGCGTTGAAATGGACACAGATACGCAGTATTTT.

As concerns this clonotype: Given a much more abundant clone one base away, this may be a read error. The chain carries TRBV6-5 and TRBJ1-2, with D possibly being TRBD1 (5 bases). The length of the CDR3 is 16 residues. The germline V gene has CDR1 MNHEY and CDR2 SVGAGI. Trimming took off 1 base at V and 1 base at J, with 13 bases between the two ends. The CDR3 sequence: CASSYFPGGDNYGYTF. CDR3 in DNA: TGTGCCAGCAGTTACTTCCCGGGGGGGGATAACTATGGCTACACCTTC.

With respect to this clonotype: The junction differs from germline at one of its ends, possibly a read error. The chain joins TRBV11-2 to TRBJ2-3, with a tentative D call TRBD2 (6 bases). The CDR3 contains 13 residues. Germline-derived CDR1 and CDR2 are SGHAT and FQNNGV. The CDR3: CASSLERGDTQYF. CDR3 nucleotide sequence: TGTGCCAGTAGCTTAGAACGCGGGGACACGCAGTATTTT.

The chain combines TRBV14 with TRBJ1-4; 7 bases map to TRBD1. Germline CDR1 is SGHDN and CDR2 is FVKESK. The CDR3 spans 18 residues. J was trimmed by 8 bases and V by 1 base; bases with no gene match: 16. CDR3 sequence: CASSQGRGRGRGAEKLFF. The CDR3 DNA sequence: TGTGCCAGCAGCCAAGGAAGGGGTAGGGGGCGAGGAGCCGAAAAACTGTTTTTT.

This clonotype was detected only a few times. The chain recombines TRBV6-2 or TRBV6-3 with TRBJ2-1; D is perhaps TRBD1 or TRBD2 (6 bases each). CDR3 length equals 15 residues. CDR1 and CDR2 from the germline V gene are MNHEY and SVGEGT. V was pared by 2 bases and J by 8 bases, with 16 bases between. CDR3: CASSYPLWGADEQFF. DNA of the CDR3: TGTGCCAGCAGTTACCCACTATGGGGGGCGGATGAGCAGTTCTTC.

This clonotype occurred a few times. This chain uses TRBV4-1 with TRBJ1-1; a possible D gene is TRBD1 (6 bases). Germline CDR1 and CDR2: MGHRA and YSYEKL. The CDR3 is made up of 15 amino acids. The V end was cut by 2 bases, the J end by 5 bases, with 15 bases between. The CDR3 DNA reads as TGCGCCAGCAGCCAACCCCTTGGCCAGGGGACTGAAGCTTTCTTT. Encoded protein: CASSQPLGQGTEAFF.

Worth noting for this clonotype: The junction shows a germline mismatch at one end, possibly a read error. V usage is TRBV5-4 and J usage is TRBJ2-7; D is uncertain. This CDR3 spans 14 amino acids. Germline V gives CDR1 SGHNT, CDR2 YYREEE (reference sequence). The CDR3 reads CASRISFSGDERYF. DNA for the CDR3: TGTGCCAGCAGGATCTCCTTCAGTGGCGACGAGCGGTACTTC.

This clonotype turned up a few times. A read error is possible here, since a much larger clone lies one base away. This chain uses TRBV6-5 with TRBJ2-2; a weak D match, TRBD1 (5 bases). The CDR3 is 13 residues long. CDR1 and CDR2 from the germline V gene are MNHEY and SVGAGI. This CDR3 reads CAISSQGPGELFF. CDR3 sequence (DNA): TGTGCCATCAGTTCCCAGGGCCCCGGGGAGCTGTTTTTT.

Turning to this clonotype: At one boundary the junction diverges from the germline segment, which might be a read error. The genes are TRBV4-2 and TRBJ2-1; D might be TRBD2 (9 bases). Germline values: CDR1 LGHNA, CDR2 YNFKEQ. The CDR3 has 19 residues. CDR3 DNA sequence: TGTGCCAGCAACCAAGATCTGGCTAGCGGGACAGGTTCTTACAATGAGCAGTTCTTC. Translated: CASNQDLASGTGSYNEQFF.